The 19 T cell receptor beta chains presented below share a single source sample, sequenced in a study of T cell responses to AZD1222 COVID-19 vaccine. Using immunoSEQ multiplex PCR, the repertoire was profiled, and TCRdb retains in-frame clones only, with some absent. The sample has under 170,000 clones; more than 80% are singletons. The input for sequencing was peripheral blood, taken 28 days after the second AZD1222 dose. These receptors were obtained from an adult who received the AZD1222 COVID-19 vaccine.

J is TRBJ1-2 and V is TRBV5-1; weak D call: TRBD1 (6 bases). The CDR3 runs to 13 residues. Looked up from germline, CDR1 is SGHRS and CDR2 is YFSETQ. The germline V and J ends were trimmed by 2 bases and 7 bases, with 12 bases remaining between them. CDR3 loop: CASSLDRGRGYTF. CDR3 nucleotide sequence: TGCGCCAGCAGCTTAGACCGGGGGCGTGGCTACACCTTC.

This sequence joins TRBV11-2 and TRBJ2-1; D may be TRBD1 (6 bases). The CDR3 spans 13 residues. Trimming took 5 bases from V and 5 from J, leaving 10 bases between them. The germline gives CDR1 SGHAT, CDR2 FQNNGV. The CDR3 DNA is TGTGCCAGCAGCATCGACAGGAACAATGAGCAGTTCTTC. It specifies CASSIDRNNEQFF.

This chain connects TRBV6-1 to TRBJ1-2, with D possibly being TRBD1 (6 bases). Germline loops: CDR1 MNHNS, CDR2 SASEGT. V dropped 2 bases and J dropped 11 bases, with 18 bases sitting between them. This CDR3 is 14 amino acids long. This CDR3 reads CASSEWGRGPRYTF. As DNA, the CDR3 is TGTGCCAGCAGTGAATGGGGCAGGGGCCCGCGGTACACCTTC.

The CDR3 reads CASSSQATVNTEAFF. The CDR3 nucleotides read TGCGCCAGCAGCAGCCAAGCGACAGTGAACACTGAAGCTTTCTTT. The chain has TRBV4-1 and TRBJ1-1; possible D gene TRBD1, 5 bases. Per germline, CDR1 MGHRA and CDR2 YSYEKL. This CDR3 is 15 amino acids long. V shed 5 bases and J shed 0 bases, with 13 bases lying between them.

The CDR3 reads CAQKRQTADTQYF. The CDR3 DNA sequence: TGTGCTCAAAAGAGACAGACGGCGGATACGCAGTATTTT. This rearrangement joins TRBV2 to TRBJ2-3, with TRBD1 as a possible D gene (5 bases). This CDR3 is 13 amino acids long. Germline V CDR1 and CDR2: SNHLY, FYNNEI.

The rearrangement uses TRBV27 and TRBJ2-1, with a weak D call TRBD2 (7 bases). Trimming took off 1 base at V and 9 bases at J, with 13 bases between the two ends. Germline-derived CDR1 and CDR2 are MNHEY and SMNVEV (reference sequence). The CDR3 contains 14 residues. CDR3 bases: TGTGCCAGCAGTTTATTCGGGGGGCGGGTTGAGCAGTTCTTC. This encodes CASSLFGGRVEQFF.

This chain links TRBV6-6 with TRBJ1-2; weak D call: TRBD1 (5 bases). The V gene's germline CDR1 is MNHNY and CDR2 SVGAGI (reference sequence). The CDR3 totals 13 residues. Deletions cut 6 bases from V and 4 bases from J, with 12 bases between. CDR3: CASRFREGYGYTF. CDR3 sequence (DNA): TGTGCCAGCAGGTTCAGGGAGGGCTATGGCTACACCTTC.

V and J are TRBV11-2 and TRBJ2-6; TRBD2 agrees at 9 bases. The CDR3 consists of 16 residues. With V trimmed by 7 bases and J by 0 bases, 4 bases remained unmatched. Germline CDR1 is SGHAT and CDR2 is FQNNGV. CDR3 coding DNA: TGTGCCAGCACTAGCGGGATGAGCTCTGGGGCCAACGTCCTGACTTTC. This codes for CASTSGMSSGANVLTF.

The chain is built from TRBV29-1 and TRBJ1-5, with TRBD1 identical over 7 bases. Looked up from germline, CDR1 is SQVTM and CDR2 is ANQGSEA. V shed 7 bases, J shed 1 base, and the junction held 4 bases outside the gene matches. The CDR3 spans 13 residues. The CDR3 nucleotides read TGCAGCGCCCGGGACAGCAGCAATCAGCCCCAGCATTTT. Translating gives CSARDSSNQPQHF. Supplemented by reference TRBV29-1 and TRBJ1-5, the full variable domain reads SAVISQKPSRDICQRGTSLTIQCQVDSQVTMMFWYRQQPGQSLTLIATANQGSEATYESGFVIDKFPISRPNLTFSTLTVSNMSPEDSSIYLCSARDSSNQPQHFGDGTRLSIL.

CDR3 sequence reads: CASSAPGLGKVRTYNEQFF. The DNA for the CDR3 is TGTGCCAGCAGTGCCCCGGGACTAGGGAAGGTGAGGACCTACAATGAGCAGTTCTTC. This chain links TRBV6-1 with TRBJ2-1, with 8 bases fitting TRBD2. J was trimmed by 2 bases and V by 4 bases; bases with no gene match: 16. CDR1 and CDR2 from the germline V gene are MNHNS and SASEGT. The CDR3 consists of 19 residues.

The chain is built from TRBV19 and TRBJ1-1, with no clear D. This CDR3 is built from 13 residues. Germline lookup yields CDR1 LNHDA and CDR2 SQIVND (reference sequence). V was shortened by 6 bases and J by 8 bases, with 16 bases between the two germline ends. CDR3 region: CASRAEVGSEAFF. CDR3 DNA sequence: TGTGCCAGTAGGGCCGAGGTAGGAAGCGAAGCTTTCTTT.

This chain links TRBV5-4 with TRBJ1-2, with a tentative D call TRBD1 (5 bases). Germline CDR1 reads SGHNT; CDR2 reads YYREEE (reference sequence). The ends were cut back, 4 bases at V and 13 bases at J, with 20 bases in the middle. The CDR3 length is 13 residues. CDR3 amino acids: CASSQQGTNYGTF. The CDR3 nucleotides read TGTGCCAGCAGCCAACAAGGGACGAACTATGGCACCTTC.

The chain has TRBV5-1 and TRBJ2-3; 8 nucleotides align to TRBD2. CDR3 length equals 13 residues. Trimming removed 4 bases from V and 3 bases from J; junction bases left unmatched: 1. Germline CDR1 reads SGHRS; CDR2 reads YFSETQ. This CDR3 is CASSPSGTDTQYF. DNA of the CDR3: TGCGCCAGCAGCCCTAGCGGGACAGATACGCAGTATTTT.

The J gene is TRBJ2-1, the V gene TRBV6-6; tentative D call: TRBD2 (7 bases). Germline V lookup: CDR1 MNHNY, CDR2 SVGAGI (reference sequence). There are 16 residues in the CDR3. Trimming took off 0 bases at V and 5 bases at J, with 14 bases between the two ends. The CDR3 loop reads CASSYSAGAGDNEQFF. As DNA, the CDR3 is TGTGCCAGCAGTTACTCTGCGGGGGCTGGGGACAATGAGCAGTTCTTC.

This sequence joins TRBV3-1 (or the pseudogene TRBV3-2) and TRBJ2-3; 8 bases match TRBD2. The CDR3 runs 16 residues. With V trimmed by 3 bases and J by 4 bases, 9 bases remained unmatched. From germline, CDR1 is LGHDT and CDR2 YNNKEL (reference sequence). The CDR3 protein is CASSHGGLAGADTQYF. Here the CDR3 DNA reads TGTGCCAGCAGCCACGGGGGGCTAGCGGGTGCAGATACGCAGTATTTT.

This chain links TRBV18 with TRBJ2-7; a possible D gene is TRBD2 (5 bases). V was pared by 6 bases and J by 6 bases, with 15 bases between. The length of the CDR3 is 13 residues. CDR1 is KGHSH and CDR2 is LQKENI in the germline V gene. In DNA form, the CDR3 reads TGTGCCAGCTCCCTCAGTGACTATTCCGAGCAGTACTTC. Protein: CASSLSDYSEQYF. Using reference TRBV18 and TRBJ2-7 for the parts outside the CDR3, the full variable domain is NAGVMQNPRHLVRRRGQEARLRCSPMKGHSHVYWYRQLPEEGLKFMVYLQKENIIDESGMPKERFSAEFPKEGPSILRIQQVVRGDSAAYFCASSLSDYSEQYFGPGTRLTVT.

The chain combines TRBV27 with TRBJ2-7, with a tentative D call TRBD1 (6 bases). Per germline, CDR1 MNHEY and CDR2 SMNVEV (reference sequence). V dropped 0 bases and J dropped 7 bases, with 19 bases sitting between them. The CDR3 has 16 residues. The CDR3 reads CASSLSPGEGFQEQYF. The CDR3 DNA follows: TGTGCCAGCAGTTTATCCCCAGGGGAAGGTTTTCAGGAGCAGTACTTC.

Of note for this clone: Other nucleotide sequences from this sample produce the same CDR3. The genes are TRBV5-1 and TRBJ2-7; D is perhaps TRBD2 (6 bases). Trimming removed 0 bases at V and 4 bases at J, with 11 bases between. Looked up from germline, CDR1 is SGHRS and CDR2 is YFSETQ. CDR3 length: 14 amino acids. The CDR3 protein is CASSLGLGFYEQYF. CDR3 in DNA: TGCGCCAGCAGCTTGGGACTAGGGTTTTACGAGCAGTACTTC.

V and J are TRBV7-2 and TRBJ1-5; 7 bases line up with TRBD1. The CDR3 length is 15 residues. After removal of 3 bases from V and 6 bases from J, the junction contained 8 bases not matched to a gene. Germline CDR1 SGHTA, CDR2 FQGNSA. The DNA for the CDR3 is TGTGCCAGCAGCTTCCAGGGGGGAACGGCTCAGCCCCAGCATTTT. Amino acids: CASSFQGGTAQPQHF.